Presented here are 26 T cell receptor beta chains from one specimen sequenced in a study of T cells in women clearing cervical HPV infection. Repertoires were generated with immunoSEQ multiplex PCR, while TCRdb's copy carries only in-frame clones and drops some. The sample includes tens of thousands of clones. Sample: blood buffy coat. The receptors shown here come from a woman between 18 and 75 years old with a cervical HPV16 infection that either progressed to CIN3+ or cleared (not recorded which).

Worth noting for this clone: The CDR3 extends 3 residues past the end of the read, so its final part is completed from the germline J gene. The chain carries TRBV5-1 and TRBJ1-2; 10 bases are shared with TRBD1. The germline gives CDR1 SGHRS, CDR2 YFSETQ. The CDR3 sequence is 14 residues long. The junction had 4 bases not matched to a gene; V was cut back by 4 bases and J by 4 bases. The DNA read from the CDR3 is TGCGCCAGCAGCCCGGGGGACAGGGGCTATGGC. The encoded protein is CASSPGDRGYG. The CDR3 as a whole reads CASSPGDRGYGYTF.

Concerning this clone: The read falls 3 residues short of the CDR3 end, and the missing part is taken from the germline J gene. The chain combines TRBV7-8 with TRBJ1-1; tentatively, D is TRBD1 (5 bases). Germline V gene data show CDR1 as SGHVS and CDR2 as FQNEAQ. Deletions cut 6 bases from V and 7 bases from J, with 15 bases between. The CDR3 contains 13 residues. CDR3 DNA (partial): TGTGCCAGCAGTATAGGGGATTCGAGTGAA. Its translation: CASSIGDSSE. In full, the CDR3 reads CASSIGDSSEAFF.

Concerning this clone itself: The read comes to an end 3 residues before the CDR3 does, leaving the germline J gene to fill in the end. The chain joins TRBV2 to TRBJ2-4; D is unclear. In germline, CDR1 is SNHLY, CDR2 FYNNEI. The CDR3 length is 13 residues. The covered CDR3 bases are TGTGCCAGCAGTGACACCACTAACTATGGT. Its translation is CASSDTTNYG. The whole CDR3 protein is CASSDTTNYGQYF.

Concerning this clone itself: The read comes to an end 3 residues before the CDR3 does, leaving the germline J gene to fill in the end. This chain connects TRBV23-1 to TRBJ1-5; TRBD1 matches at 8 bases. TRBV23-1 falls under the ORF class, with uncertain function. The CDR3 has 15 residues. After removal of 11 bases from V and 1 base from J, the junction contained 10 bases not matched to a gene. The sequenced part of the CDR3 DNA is TGCGCCTCCCAGATACAGGGGGTGAGCAATCAGCCC. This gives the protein CASQIQGVSNQP. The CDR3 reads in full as CASQIQGVSNQPQHF.

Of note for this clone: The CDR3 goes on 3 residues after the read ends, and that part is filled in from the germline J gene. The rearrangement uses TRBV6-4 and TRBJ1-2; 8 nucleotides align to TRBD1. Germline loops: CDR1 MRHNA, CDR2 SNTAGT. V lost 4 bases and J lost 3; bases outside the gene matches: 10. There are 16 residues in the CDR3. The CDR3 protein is CASSVGQGNFYYGYTF. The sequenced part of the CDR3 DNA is TGTGCCAGCAGTGTTGGACAGGGAAACTTCTACTATGGC.

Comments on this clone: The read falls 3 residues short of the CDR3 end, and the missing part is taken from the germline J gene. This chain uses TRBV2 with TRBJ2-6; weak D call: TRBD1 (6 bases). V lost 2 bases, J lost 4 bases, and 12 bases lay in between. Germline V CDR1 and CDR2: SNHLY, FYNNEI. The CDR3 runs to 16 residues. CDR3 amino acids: CASSEYAGAGANVLTF. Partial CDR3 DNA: TGTGCCAGCAGTGAATACGCAGGGGCAGGGGCCAACGTC. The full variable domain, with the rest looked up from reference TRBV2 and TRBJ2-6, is EPEVTQTPSHQVTQMGQEVILRCVPISNHLYFYWYRQILGQKVEFLVSFYNNEISEKSEIFDDQFSVERPDGSNFTLKIRSTKLEDSAMYFCASSEYAGAGANVLTFGAGSRLTVL.

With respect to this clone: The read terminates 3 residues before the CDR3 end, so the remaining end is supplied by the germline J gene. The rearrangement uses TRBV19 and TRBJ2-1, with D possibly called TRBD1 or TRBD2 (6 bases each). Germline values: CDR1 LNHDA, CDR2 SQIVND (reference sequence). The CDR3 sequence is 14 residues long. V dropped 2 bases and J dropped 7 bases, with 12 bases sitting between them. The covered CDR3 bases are TGTGCCAGTAGTATAAACAGGGAGGTGAATGAG. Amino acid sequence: CASSINREVNE. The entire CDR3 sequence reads CASSINREVNEQFF.

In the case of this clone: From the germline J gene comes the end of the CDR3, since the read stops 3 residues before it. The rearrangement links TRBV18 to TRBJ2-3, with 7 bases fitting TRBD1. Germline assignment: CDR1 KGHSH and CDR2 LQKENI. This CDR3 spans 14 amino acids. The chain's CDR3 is CASSPGRGNQPQYF. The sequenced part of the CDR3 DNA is TGTGCCAGCTCACCCGGCAGGGGGAATCAGCCG.

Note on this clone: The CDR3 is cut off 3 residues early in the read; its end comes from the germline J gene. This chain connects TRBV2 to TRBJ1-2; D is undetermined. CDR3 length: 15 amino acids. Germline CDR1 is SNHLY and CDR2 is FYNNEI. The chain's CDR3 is CASSLDLTSYGGYTF. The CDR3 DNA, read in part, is TGTGCCAGCAGCTTAGACCTGACATCCTATGGCGGC. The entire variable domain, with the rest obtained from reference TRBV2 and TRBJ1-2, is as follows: EPEVTQTPSHQVTQMGQEVILRCVPISNHLYFYWYRQILGQKVEFLVSFYNNEISEKSEIFDDQFSVERPDGSNFTLKIRSTKLEDSAMYFCASSLDLTSYGGYTFGSGTRLTVV.

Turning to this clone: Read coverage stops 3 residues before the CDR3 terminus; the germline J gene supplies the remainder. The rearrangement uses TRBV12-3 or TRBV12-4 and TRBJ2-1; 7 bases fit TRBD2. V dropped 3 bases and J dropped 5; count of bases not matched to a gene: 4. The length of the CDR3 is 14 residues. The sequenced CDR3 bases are TGTGCCAGCAGTTTGATGGCGGGGGACAATGAG. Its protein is CASSLMAGDNE. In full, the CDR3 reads CASSLMAGDNEQFF.

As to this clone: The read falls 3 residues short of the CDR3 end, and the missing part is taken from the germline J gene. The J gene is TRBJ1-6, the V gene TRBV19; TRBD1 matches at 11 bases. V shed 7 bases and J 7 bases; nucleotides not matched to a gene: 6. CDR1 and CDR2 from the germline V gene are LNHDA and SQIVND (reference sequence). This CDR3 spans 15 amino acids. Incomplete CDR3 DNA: TGTGCCAGTATTAAGGACAGGGGGCAGAATTCACCC. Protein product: CASIKDRGQNSP. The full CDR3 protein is CASIKDRGQNSPLHF.

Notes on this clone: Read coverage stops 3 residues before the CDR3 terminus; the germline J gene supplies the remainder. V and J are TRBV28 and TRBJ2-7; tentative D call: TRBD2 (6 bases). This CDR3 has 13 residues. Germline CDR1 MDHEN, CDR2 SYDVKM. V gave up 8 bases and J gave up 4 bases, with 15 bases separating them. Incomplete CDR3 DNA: TGTGCCAGCCTGGGCGGGATCCCTTACGAG. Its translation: CASLGGIPYE. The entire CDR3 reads CASLGGIPYEQYF.

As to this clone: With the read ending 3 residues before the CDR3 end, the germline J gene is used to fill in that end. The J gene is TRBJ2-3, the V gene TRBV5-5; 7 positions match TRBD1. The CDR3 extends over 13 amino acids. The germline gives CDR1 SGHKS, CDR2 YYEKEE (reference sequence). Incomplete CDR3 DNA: TGTGCCAGCAGCACCTCCGACAGGGCCACG. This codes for CASSTSDRAT. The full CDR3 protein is CASSTSDRATQYF.

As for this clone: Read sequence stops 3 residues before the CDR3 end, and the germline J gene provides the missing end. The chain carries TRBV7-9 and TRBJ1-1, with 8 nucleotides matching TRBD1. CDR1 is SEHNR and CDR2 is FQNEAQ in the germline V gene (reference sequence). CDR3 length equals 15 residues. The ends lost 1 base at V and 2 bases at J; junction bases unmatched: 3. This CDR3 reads CASSLGGTGNTEAFF. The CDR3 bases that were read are TGTGCCAGCAGCTTAGGAGGGACAGGAAACACTGAA.

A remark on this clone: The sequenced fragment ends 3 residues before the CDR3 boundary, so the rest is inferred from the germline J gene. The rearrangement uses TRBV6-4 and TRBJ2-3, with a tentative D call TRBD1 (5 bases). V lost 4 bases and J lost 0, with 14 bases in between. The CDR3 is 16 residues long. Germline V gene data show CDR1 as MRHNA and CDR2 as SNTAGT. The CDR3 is CASSVLPQGSTDTQYF. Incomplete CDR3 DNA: TGTGCCAGCAGTGTCTTGCCCCAGGGTAGCACAGATACG.

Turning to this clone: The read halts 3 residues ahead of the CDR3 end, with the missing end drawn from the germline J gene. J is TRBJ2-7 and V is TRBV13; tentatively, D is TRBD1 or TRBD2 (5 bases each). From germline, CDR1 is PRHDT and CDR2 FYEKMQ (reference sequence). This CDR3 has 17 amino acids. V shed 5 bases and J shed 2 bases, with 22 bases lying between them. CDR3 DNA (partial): TGTGCCAGCAGCCCGAGGGGTTTTGTCACTTCGGCCTACGAG. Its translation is CASSPRGFVTSAYE. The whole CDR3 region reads CASSPRGFVTSAYEQYF.

Incomplete CDR3 DNA: TGTGCCAGCAGCTATGGACTAGCGGGATCTAGCGAG. Encoded protein: CASSYGLAGSSE. The whole CDR3 region reads CASSYGLAGSSEQYF. The chain is built from TRBV5-4 and TRBJ2-7; 12 bases are a match to TRBD2. The CDR3 end falls 3 residues outside the read, so it is completed with the germline J gene. Germline V CDR1 and CDR2: SGHNT, YYREEE (reference sequence). The ends lost 3 bases at V and 6 bases at J; junction bases unmatched: 7. The length of the CDR3 is 15 residues.

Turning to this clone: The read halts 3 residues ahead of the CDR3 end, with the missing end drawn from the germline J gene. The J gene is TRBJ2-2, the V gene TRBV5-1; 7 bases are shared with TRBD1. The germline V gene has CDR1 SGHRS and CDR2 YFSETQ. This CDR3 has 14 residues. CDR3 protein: CASSPKGGGEKLFF. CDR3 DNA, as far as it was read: TGCGCCAGCAGCCCCAAAGGGGGCGGTGAAAAG.

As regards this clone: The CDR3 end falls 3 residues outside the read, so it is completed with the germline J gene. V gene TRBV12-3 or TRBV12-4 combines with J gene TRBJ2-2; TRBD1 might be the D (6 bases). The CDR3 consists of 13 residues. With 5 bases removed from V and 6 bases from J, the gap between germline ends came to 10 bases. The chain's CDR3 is CASSSTGSGELFF. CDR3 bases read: TGTGCCAGCAGTAGTACAGGGTCCGGGGAG.

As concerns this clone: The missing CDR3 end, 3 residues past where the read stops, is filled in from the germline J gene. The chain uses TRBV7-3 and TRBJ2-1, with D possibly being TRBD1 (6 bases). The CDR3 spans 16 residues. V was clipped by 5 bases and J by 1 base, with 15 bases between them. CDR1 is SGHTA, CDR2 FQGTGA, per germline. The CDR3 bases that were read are TGTGCCAGCAGCATCTCGGGACATCTTTCCTACAATGAG. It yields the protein CASSISGHLSYNE. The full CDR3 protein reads CASSISGHLSYNEQFF.

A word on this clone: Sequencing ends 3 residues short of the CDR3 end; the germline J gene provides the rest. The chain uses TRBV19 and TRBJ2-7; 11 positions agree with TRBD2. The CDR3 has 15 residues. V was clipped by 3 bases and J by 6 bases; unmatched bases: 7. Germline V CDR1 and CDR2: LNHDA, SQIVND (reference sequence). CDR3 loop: CASSIGSGGAAEQYF. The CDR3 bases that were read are TGTGCCAGTAGTATCGGTAGCGGGGGGGCCGCCGAG.

The sequenced part of the CDR3 DNA is TGTGCCAGTAGTATAGATGGCCTAGCGGGGACGAGCTCCTACAATGAG. Its protein is CASSIDGLAGTSSYNE. The entire CDR3 sequence reads CASSIDGLAGTSSYNEQFF. The V gene is TRBV19, the J gene TRBJ2-1; 9 bases map to TRBD2. With the read ending 3 residues before the CDR3 end, the germline J gene is used to fill in that end. CDR3 size: 19 residues. The V gene's germline CDR1 is LNHDA and CDR2 SQIVND (reference sequence). The V segment lost 0 bases and the J segment 0 bases; nucleotides outside the gene matches: 9.

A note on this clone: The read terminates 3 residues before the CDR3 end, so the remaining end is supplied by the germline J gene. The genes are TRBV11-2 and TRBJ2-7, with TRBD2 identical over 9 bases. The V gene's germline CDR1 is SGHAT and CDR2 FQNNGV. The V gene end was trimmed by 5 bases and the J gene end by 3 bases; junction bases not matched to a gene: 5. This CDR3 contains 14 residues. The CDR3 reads CASSIYSGSYEQYF. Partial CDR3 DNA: TGTGCCAGCAGCATTTATAGCGGGAGCTACGAG. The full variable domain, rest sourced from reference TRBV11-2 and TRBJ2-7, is EAGVAQSPRYKIIEKRQSVAFWCNPISGHATLYWYQQILGQGPKLLIQFQNNGVVDDSQLPKDRFSAERLKGVDSTLKIQPAKLEDSAVYLCASSIYSGSYEQYFGPGTRLTVT.

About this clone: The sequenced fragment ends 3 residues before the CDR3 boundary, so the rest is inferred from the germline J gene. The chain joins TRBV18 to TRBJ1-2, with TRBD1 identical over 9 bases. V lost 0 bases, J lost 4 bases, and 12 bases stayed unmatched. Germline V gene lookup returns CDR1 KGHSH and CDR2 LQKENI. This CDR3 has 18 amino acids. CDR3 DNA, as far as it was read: TGTGCCAGCTCACCACCGTCGGACAGGGGACCGACAAGCTATGGC. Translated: CASSPPSDRGPTSYG. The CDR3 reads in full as CASSPPSDRGPTSYGYTF.

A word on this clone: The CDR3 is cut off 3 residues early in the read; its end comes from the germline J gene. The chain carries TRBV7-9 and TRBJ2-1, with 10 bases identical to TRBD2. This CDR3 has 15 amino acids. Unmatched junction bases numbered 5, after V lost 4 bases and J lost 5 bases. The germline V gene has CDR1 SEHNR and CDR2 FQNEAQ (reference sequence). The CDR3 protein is CASSSSGGRDNEQFF. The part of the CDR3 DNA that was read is TGTGCCAGCAGCTCTAGCGGGGGCCGCGACAATGAG.

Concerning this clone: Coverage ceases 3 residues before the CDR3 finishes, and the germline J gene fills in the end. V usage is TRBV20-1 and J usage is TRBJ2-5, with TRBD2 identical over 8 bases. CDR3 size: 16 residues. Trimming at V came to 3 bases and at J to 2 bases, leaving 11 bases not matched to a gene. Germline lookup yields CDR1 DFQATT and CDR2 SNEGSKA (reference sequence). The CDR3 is CSASPTSGLLQETQYF. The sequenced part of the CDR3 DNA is TGCAGTGCTAGCCCCACTAGCGGCCTCCTTCAAGAGACC.